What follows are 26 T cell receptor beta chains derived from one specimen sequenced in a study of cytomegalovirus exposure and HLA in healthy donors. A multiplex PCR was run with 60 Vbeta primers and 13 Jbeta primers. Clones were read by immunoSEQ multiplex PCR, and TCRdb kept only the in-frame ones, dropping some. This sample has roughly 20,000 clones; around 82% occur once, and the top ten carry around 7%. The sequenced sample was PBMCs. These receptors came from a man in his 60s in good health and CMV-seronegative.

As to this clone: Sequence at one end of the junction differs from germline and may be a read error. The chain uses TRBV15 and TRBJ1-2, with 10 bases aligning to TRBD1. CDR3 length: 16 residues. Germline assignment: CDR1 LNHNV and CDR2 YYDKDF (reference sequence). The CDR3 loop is CASSPRDRGSNYGYTF. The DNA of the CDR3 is TGTGCCTCCAGCCCCCGGGACAGGGGTTCTAACTATGGCTACACCTTC.

The DNA for the CDR3 is TGTGCCAGCAGTGGGAGAGCGGGGCGGGACGAGCAGTACTTC. This gives the protein CASSGRAGRDEQYF. The V and J genes are TRBV6-1 and TRBJ2-7, with 7 bases aligning to TRBD2. Germline-derived CDR1 and CDR2 are MNHNS and SASEGT. The J segment lost 5 bases and the V segment lost 4 bases, leaving 8 bases of the junction unmatched. This CDR3 has 14 residues.

In nucleotides, the CDR3 is TGCGCCAGCAGAAGAGGGACAGATAATGAAAAACTGTTTTTT. Translation gives CASRRGTDNEKLFF. The chain carries TRBV5-1 and TRBJ1-4, with TRBD1 matching 7 bases. The V and J ends lost 5 bases and 4 bases, in that order; junction bases with no gene match: 5. Germline CDR1 is SGHRS and CDR2 is YFSETQ. CDR3 length: 14 residues. Supplemented by reference TRBV5-1 and TRBJ1-4, the full variable domain reads KAGVTQTPRYLIKTRGQQVTLSCSPISGHRSVSWYQQTPGQGLQFLFEYFSETQRNKGNFPGRFSGRQFSNSRSEMNVSTLELGDSALYLCASRRGTDNEKLFFGSGTQLSVL.

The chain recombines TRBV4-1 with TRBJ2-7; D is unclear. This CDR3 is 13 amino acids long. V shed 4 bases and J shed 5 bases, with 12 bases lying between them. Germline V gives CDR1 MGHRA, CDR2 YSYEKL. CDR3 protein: CASSRAGINEQYF. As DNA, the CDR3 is TGCGCCAGCAGCCGGGCAGGAATCAACGAGCAGTACTTC.

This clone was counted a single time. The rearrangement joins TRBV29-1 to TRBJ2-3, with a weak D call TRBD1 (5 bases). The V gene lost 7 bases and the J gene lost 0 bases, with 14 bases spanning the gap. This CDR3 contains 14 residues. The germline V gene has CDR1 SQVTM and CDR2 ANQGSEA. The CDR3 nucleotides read TGCAGCGCCTCGACAGCGCCTAGCACAGATACGCAGTATTTT. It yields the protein CSASTAPSTDTQYF.

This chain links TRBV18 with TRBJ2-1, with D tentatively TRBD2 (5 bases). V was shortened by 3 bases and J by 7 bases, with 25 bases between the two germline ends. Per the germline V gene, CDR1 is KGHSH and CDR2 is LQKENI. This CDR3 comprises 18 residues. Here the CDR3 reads CASSPTIPRTEGFNEQFF. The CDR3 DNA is TGTGCCAGCTCACCGACGATACCGAGGACTGAGGGCTTTAATGAGCAGTTCTTC.

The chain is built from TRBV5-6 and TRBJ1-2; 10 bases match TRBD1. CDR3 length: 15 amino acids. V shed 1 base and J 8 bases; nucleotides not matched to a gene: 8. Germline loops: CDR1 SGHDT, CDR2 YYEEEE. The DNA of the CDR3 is TGTGCCAGCAGCTTGTCCGACAGGGGGCGCCGAGGCTACACCTTC. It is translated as CASSLSDRGRRGYTF.

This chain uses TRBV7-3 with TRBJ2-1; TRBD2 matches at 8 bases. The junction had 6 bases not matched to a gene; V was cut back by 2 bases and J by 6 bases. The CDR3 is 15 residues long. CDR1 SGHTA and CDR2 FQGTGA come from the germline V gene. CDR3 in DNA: TGTGCCAGCAGCTTACAGGCGGGAGGATTCAATGAGCAGTTCTTC. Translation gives CASSLQAGGFNEQFF.

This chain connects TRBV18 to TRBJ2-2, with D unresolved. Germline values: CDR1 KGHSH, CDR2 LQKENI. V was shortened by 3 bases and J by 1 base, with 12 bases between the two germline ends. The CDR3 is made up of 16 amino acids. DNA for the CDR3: TGTGCCAGCTCACCCTTTACACAAAAGAACACCGGGGAGCTGTTTTTT. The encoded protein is CASSPFTQKNTGELFF.

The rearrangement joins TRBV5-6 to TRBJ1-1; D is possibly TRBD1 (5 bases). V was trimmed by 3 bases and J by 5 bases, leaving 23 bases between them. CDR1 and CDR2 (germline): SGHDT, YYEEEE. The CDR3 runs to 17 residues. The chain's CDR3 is CASSYAGRDRRGTEAFF. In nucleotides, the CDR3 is TGTGCCAGCAGCTACGCGGGGAGGGACCGCCGAGGGACTGAAGCTTTCTTT.

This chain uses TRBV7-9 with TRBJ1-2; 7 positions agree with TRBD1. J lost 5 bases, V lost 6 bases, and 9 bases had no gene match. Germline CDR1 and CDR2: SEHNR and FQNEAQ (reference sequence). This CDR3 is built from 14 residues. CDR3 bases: TGTGCCAGCAGTTCAGACAGGGAAGGGTATGGCTACACCTTC. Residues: CASSSDREGYGYTF. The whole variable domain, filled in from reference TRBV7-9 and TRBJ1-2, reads DTGVSQNPRHKITKRGQNVTFRCDPISEHNRLYWYRQTLGQGPEFLTYFQNEAQLEKSRLLSDRFSAERPKGSFSTLEIQRTEQGDSAMYLCASSSDREGYGYTFGSGTRLTVV.

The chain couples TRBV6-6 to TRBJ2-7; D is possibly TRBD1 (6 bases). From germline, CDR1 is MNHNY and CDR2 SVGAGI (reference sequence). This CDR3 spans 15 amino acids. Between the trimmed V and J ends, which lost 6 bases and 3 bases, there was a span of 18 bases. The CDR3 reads CASRPETGGIYEQYF. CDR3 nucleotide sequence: TGTGCCAGCAGACCGGAGACAGGAGGAATCTACGAGCAGTACTTC.

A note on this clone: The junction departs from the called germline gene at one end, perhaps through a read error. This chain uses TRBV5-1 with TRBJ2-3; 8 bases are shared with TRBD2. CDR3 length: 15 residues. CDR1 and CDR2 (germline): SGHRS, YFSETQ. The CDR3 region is CPSSVFGGARDTQYF. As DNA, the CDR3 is TGCCCCAGCAGCGTTTTCGGGGGGGCCCGAGATACGCAGTATTTT.

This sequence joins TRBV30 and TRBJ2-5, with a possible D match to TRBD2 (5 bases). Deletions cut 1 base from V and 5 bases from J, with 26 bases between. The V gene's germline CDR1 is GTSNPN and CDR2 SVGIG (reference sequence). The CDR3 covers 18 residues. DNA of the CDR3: TGTGCCTGGAGTGAGGCTCAACTTGATCATGGCTCGGGGGAGACCCAGTACTTC. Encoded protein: CAWSEAQLDHGSGETQYF. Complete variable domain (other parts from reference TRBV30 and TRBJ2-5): SQTIHQWPATLVQPVGSPLSLECTVEGTSNPNLYWYRQAAGRGLQLLFYSVGIGQISSEVPQNLSASRPQDRQFILSSKKLLLSDSGFYLCAWSEAQLDHGSGETQYFGPGTRLLVL.

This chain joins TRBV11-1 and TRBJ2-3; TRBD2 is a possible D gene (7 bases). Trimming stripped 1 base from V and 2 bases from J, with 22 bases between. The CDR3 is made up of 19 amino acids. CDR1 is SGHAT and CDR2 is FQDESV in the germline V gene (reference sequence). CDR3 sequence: CASSLGRGKGHPATDTQYF. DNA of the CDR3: TGTGCCAGCAGCTTAGGGCGGGGGAAGGGACACCCAGCCACAGATACGCAGTATTTT.

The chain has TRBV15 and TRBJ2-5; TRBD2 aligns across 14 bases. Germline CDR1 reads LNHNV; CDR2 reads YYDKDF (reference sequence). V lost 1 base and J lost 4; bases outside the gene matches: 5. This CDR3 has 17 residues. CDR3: CATSRGGTSGSGETQYF. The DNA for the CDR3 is TGTGCCACCAGCAGAGGCGGGACTAGCGGGAGTGGAGAGACCCAGTACTTC.

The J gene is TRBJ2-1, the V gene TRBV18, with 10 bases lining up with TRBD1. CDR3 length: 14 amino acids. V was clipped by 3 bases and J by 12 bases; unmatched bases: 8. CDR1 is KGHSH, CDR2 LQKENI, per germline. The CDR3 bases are TGTGCCAGCTCACCCGAGGACAGGGGGATACGGCAGTTCTTC. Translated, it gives CASSPEDRGIRQFF.

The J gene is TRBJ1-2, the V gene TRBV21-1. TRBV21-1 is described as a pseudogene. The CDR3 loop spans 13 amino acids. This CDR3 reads CASSIGINYGYTF. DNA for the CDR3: TGTGCCAGCAGCATCGGGATTAACTATGGCTACACCTTC.

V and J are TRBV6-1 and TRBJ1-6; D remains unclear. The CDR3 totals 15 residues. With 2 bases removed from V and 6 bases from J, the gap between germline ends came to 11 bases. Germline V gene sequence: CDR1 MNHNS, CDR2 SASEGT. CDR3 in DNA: TGTGCCAGCAGTGAACTACCCCTAGGTAATTCACCCCTCCACTTT. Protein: CASSELPLGNSPLHF.

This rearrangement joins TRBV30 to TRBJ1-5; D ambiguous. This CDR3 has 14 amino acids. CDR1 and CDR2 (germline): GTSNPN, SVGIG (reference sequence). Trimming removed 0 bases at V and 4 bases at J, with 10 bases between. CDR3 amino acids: CAWSVGRLNQPQHF. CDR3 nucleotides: TGTGCCTGGAGTGTGGGCAGGTTGAATCAGCCCCAGCATTTT. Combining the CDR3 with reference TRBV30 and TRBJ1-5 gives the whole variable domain SQTIHQWPATLVQPVGSPLSLECTVEGTSNPNLYWYRQAAGRGLQLLFYSVGIGQISSEVPQNLSASRPQDRQFILSSKKLLLSDSGFYLCAWSVGRLNQPQHFGDGTRLSIL.

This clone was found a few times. The CDR3 loop is CASTETGTNTGELFF. The CDR3, as DNA: TGTGCCAGCACTGAGACAGGGACGAACACCGGGGAGCTGTTTTTT. V usage is TRBV11-3 and J usage is TRBJ2-2; 7 bases map to TRBD1. There are 15 residues in the CDR3. The germline V gene encodes CDR1 SGHNT and CDR2 YENEEA. V lost 7 bases to trimming and J lost 0 bases; unmatched junction nucleotides: 5.

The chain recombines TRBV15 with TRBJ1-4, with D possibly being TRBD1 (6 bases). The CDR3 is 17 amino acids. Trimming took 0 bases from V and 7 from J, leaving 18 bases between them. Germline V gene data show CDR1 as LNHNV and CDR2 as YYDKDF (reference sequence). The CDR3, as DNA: TGTGCCACCAGCAGAGATTTCCCCGGTAGGGGGAGTGAAAAACTGTTTTTT. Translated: CATSRDFPGRGSEKLFF.

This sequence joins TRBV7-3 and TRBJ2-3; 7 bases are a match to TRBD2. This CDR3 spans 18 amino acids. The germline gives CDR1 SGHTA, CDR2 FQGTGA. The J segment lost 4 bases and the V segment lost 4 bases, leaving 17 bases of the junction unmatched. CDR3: CASSYLPRGGTLADTQYF. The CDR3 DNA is TGTGCCAGCAGCTACCTACCTCGCGGGGGAACGTTGGCAGATACGCAGTATTTT. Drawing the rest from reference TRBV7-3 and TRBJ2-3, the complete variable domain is GAGVSQTPSNKVTEKGKYVELRCDPISGHTALYWYRQSLGQGPEFLIYFQGTGAADDSGLPNDRFFAVRPEGSVSTLKIQRTERGDSAVYLCASSYLPRGGTLADTQYFGPGTRLTVL.

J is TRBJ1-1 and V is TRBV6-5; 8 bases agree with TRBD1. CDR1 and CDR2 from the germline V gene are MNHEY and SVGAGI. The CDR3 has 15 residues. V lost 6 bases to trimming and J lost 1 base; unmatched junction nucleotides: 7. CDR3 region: CASRRQGLGNTEAFF. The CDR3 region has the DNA TGTGCCAGCAGGCGACAGGGGTTAGGGAACACTGAAGCTTTCTTT.

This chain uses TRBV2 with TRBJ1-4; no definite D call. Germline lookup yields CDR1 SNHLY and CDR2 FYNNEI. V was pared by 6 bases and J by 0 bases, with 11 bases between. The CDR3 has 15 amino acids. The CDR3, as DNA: TGTGCCAGCAGGCCCGGAGGGACAACTAATGAAAAACTGTTTTTT. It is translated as CASRPGGTTNEKLFF.

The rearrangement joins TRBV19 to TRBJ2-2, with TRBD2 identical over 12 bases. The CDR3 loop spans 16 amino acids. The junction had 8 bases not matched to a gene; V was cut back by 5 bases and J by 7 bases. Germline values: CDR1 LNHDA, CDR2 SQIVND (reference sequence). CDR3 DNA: TGTGCCAGTAGTCCTCTAGCGGGAGGGCCTGGCGGGGAGCTGTTTTTT. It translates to CASSPLAGGPGGELFF.